This TCR beta chain was identified during a study of CD8+ T cells in alopecia areata. The sample's treatment: oral pan-JAK inhibitor, 5-10 mg twice daily. It was from alopecia areata patients that lesional scalp punch biopsies and peripheral blood were collected. Study results and limitations: In scalp and blood during tofacitinib, many expanded lesional clones persisted.

Germline CDR1 is MNHEY and CDR2 is SMNVEV (reference sequence). The CDR3 is 15 residues long. The V and J ends lost 7 bases and 8 bases, in that order; junction bases with no gene match: 12. This clone was seen a handful of times. What it recognizes is unknown. Investigators isolated RNA and reverse transcribed it into cDNA to act as the sequencing template. Assay: immunoSEQ multiplex PCR; the TCRdb copy retains only in-frame clones and omits some. Here the sample spans 150,000 or so clones, about 59% being singletons. Sequences were derived from CD8+ T cells sorted from blood, sampled at week 4, from a patient treated with tofacitinib. The rearrangement joins TRBV27 to TRBJ2-1, with 9 nucleotides matching TRBD1. The TCR comes from a human donor with alopecia areata. The CDR3 is CASTSTGTGLDEQFF. The CDR3 bases are TGTGCCAGCACCTCTACCGGGACAGGGCTCGATGAGCAGTTCTTC.